The rows below give T cell receptor beta chains drawn from one sample of a study of glioma-infiltrating T cells after dendritic cell vaccination. Sequencing used immunoSEQ multiplex PCR; TCRdb keeps in-frame clones, though not all of them. This table has about 94,000 clones, around 80% appearing once. The sequenced sample was blood, obtained after dendritic cell vaccination. Receptor source: a human donor with glioblastoma. The CDR3 runs from the conserved cysteine through the conserved F or W. Fields, in order: V gene, clone size, J gene, D gene, CDR3 DNA, CDR3 protein. D genes are given only for firm matches. Only some rows state a clone size, as once, few, many or a class for expanded clones.

TRBV6-5,NA,TRBJ1-6,NA,TGTGCCAGCAGGTTCAGGCCGTTTACGTCTTCACCCCTCCACTTT,CASRFRPFTSSPLHF
TRBV29-1,NA,TRBJ1-1,TRBD1,TGCAGCGTTGTCAGGGGGGACGGGGGCACTGAAGCTTTCTTT,CSVVRGDGGTEAFF
TRBV29-1,once,TRBJ2-2,NA,TGCAGCGTTGAGGGCCTGACGAACACCGGGGAGCTGTTTTTT,CSVEGLTNTGELFF
TRBV19,NA,TRBJ1-5,TRBD1,TGTGCCAGTAGTATAAGGGAGCAGGGGGCCCAGCATTTT,CASSIREQGAQHF
TRBV28,once,TRBJ2-1,NA,TGTGCCAGCAGGCAGGGCGGTAAATACAATGAGCAGTTCTTC,CASRQGGKYNEQFF
TRBV5-1,few,TRBJ2-5,TRBD1,TGCGCCAGCAGCTTACGGGGTACAGGGGAAGACCAGTACTTC,CASSLRGTGEDQYF
TRBV5-1,NA,TRBJ1-2,NA,TGCGCCAGCAGCACCACAGGTGGGCTCTATGGCTACACCTTC,CASSTTGGLYGYTF
TRBV4-2,NA,TRBJ2-7,TRBD2,TGTGCCAGCAGCCAAATGGGGGAGGGTAGCGAGCAGTACTTC,CASSQMGEGSEQYF
TRBV29-1,few,TRBJ2-3,TRBD2,TGCAGCGGGGAGACTAGCGGGGGAACGGATACGCAGTATTTT,CSGETSGGTDTQYF
TRBV19,NA,TRBJ1-5,NA,TGTGCCAGTAGTTGGTCAGATCAGCCCCAGCATTTT,CASSWSDQPQHF
TRBV10-2,NA,TRBJ2-5,NA,TGCGCCAGCAGCGGGACACGCGAGACCCAGTACTTC,CASSGTRETQYF